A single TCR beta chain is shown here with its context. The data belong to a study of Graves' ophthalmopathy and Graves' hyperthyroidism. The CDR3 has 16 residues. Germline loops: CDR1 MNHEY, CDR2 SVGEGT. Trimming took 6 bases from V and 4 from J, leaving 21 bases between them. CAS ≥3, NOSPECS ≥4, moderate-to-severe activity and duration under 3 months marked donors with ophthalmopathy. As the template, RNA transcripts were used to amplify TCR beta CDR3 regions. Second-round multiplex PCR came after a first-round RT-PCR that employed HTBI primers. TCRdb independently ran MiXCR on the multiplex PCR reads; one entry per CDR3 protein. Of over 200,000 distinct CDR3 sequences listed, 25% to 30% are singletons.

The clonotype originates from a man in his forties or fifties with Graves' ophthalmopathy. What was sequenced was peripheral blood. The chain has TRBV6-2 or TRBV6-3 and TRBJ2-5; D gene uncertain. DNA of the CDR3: TGTGCCAGCAGCGCAAGTCCCCCGGCGCCGGGAGAGACCCAGTACTTC. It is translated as CASSASPPAPGETQYF.